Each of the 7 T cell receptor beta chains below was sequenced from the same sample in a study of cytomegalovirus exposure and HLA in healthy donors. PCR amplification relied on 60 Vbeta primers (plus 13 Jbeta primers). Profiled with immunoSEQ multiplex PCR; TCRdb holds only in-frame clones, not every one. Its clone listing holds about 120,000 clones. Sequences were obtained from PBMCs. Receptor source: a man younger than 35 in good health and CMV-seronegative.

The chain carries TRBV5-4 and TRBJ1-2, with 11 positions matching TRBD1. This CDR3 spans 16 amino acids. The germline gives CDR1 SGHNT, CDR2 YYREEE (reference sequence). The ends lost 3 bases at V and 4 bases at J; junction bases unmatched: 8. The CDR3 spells CASSSVGGQGGYGYTF. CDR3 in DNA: TGTGCCAGCAGCTCTGTTGGGGGACAGGGGGGCTATGGCTACACCTTC.

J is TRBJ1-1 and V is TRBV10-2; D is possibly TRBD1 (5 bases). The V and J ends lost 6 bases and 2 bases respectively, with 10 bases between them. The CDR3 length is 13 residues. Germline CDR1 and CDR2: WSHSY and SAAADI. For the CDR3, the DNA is TGCGCCAGCAGAGAACAGGACAACACTGAAGCTTTCTTT. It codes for CASREQDNTEAFF.

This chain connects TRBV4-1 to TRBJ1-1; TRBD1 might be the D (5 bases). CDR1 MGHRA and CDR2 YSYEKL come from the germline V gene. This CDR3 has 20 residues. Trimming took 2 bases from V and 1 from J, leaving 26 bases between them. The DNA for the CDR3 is TGCGCCAGCAGCCAATTTACCTCCCCTCGAACAGGAAAAGGGAACACTGAAGCTTTCTTT. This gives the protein CASSQFTSPRTGKGNTEAFF.

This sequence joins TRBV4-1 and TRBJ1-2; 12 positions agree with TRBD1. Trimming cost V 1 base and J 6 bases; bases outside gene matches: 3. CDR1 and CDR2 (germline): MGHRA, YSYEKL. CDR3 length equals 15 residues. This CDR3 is CASSQGDRGPHGYTF. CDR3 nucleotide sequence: TGCGCCAGCAGCCAAGGGGACAGGGGGCCTCATGGCTACACCTTC.

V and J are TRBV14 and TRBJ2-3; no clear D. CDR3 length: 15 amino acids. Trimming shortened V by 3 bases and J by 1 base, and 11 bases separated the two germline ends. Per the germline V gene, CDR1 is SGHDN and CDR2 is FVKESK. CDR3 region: CASSQRTPGTDTQYF. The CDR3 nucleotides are TGTGCCAGCAGCCAGCGTACCCCGGGCACAGATACGCAGTATTTT.

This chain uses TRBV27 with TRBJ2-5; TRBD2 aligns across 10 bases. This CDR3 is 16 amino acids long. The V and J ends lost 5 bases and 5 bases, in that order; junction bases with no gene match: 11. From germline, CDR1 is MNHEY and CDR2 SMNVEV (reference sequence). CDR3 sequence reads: CASSGRAGGEWETQYF. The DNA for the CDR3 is TGTGCCAGCAGTGGGCGAGCGGGGGGGGAATGGGAGACCCAGTACTTC.

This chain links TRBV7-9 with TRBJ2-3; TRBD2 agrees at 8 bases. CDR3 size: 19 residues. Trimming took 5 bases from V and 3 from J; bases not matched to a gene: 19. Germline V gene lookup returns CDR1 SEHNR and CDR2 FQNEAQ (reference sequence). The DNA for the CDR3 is TGTGCCAGCAGCCTTAAGGGTGGGTCGACGGGAGGGCGGACAGATACGCAGTATTTT. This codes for CASSLKGGSTGGRTDTQYF. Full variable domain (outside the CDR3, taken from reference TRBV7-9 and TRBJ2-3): DTGVSQNPRHKITKRGQNVTFRCDPISEHNRLYWYRQTLGQGPEFLTYFQNEAQLEKSRLLSDRFSAERPKGSFSTLEIQRTEQGDSAMYLCASSLKGGSTGGRTDTQYFGPGTRLTVL.